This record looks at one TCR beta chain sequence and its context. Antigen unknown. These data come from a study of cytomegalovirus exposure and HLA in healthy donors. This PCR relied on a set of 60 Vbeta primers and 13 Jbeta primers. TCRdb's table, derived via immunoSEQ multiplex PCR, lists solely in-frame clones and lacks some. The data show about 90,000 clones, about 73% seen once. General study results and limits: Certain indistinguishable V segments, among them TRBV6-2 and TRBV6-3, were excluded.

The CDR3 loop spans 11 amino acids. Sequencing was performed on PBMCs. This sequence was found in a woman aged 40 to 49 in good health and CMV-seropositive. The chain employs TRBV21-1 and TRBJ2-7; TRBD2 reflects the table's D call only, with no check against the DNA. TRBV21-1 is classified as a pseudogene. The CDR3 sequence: CASTYAYEQYF. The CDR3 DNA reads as TGTGCCAGCACCTACGCCTACGAGCAGTACTTC.